This TCR beta chain was obtained from a study of OX40 agonist ivuxolimab in advanced cancers. Looking at the study overall: The patients got ivuxolimab, which is an agonistic anti-OX40 (CD134) antibody. Study-level points and caveats: There was clonal expansion of CD4+ and CD8+ blood T cells by week 6 at 0.1 to 3.0 mg/kg. Patients with a partial response at 0.1-3.0 mg/kg had among the lowest clonal expansion.

Method: immunoSEQ multiplex PCR; TCRdb's copy keeps in-frame clones and lacks some. The profile shows under 85,000 clones, about 86% of them singletons. In the case of this clone: The antigen is not known.

V trimming: 3 bases; J trimming: 2 bases; junction bases outside the gene matches: 13. Germline CDR1 LNHDA, CDR2 SQIVND (reference sequence). This CDR3 contains 18 residues. The sample here was CD4+ or CD8+ T cells sorted from blood, taken in a trial of the OX40 agonist ivuxolimab. The sequence was obtained from an adult with an advanced solid tumor such as melanoma, head and neck, liver or kidney cancer. The chain joins TRBV19 to TRBJ1-5; TRBD1 matches 7 bases. In DNA, the CDR3 is TGTGCCAGTAGTATCCGGGACAGCTATTGGGGGGGCAATCAGCCCCAGCATTTT. Amino acid sequence: CASSIRDSYWGGNQPQHF. The whole variable domain, remainder taken from reference TRBV19 and TRBJ1-5, is DGGITQSPKYLFRKEGQNVTLSCEQNLNHDAMYWYRQDPGQGLRLIYYSQIVNDFQKGDIAEGYSVSREKKESFPLTVTSAQKNPTAFYLCASSIRDSYWGGNQPQHFGDGTRLSIL.